This is a list of T cell receptor beta chains from one sample in a study of Graves' ophthalmopathy and Graves' hyperthyroidism. TCRdb re-called the multiplex PCR reads through MiXCR, storing one row per CDR3 protein. Of hundreds of thousands of distinct CDR3 sequences listed, around 40% are singletons. What was sequenced was peripheral blood. The receptors here all came from an adult man with Graves' ophthalmopathy. CDR3s include the opening cysteine and the closing phenylalanine or tryptophan. Each record gives: V gene, CDR3 protein.

V: TRBV29-1
CDR3: CSAGDGDGYTF

V: TRBV6-1
CDR3: CASKMGADVANTEAFF

V: TRBV19
CDR3: CASSIVIGELFF

V: TRBV25-1
CDR3: CASSYIWTGTNTGELFF

V: TRBV10-3
CDR3: CASSYLAGDYEQYF

V: TRBV12-3/TRBV12-4
CDR3: CASTPTTGGTNEKLFF

V: TRBV7-9
CDR3: CASSEDRDEETQYF

V: TRBV19
CDR3: CASSAAPSYEQYF

V: TRBV10-3
CDR3: CAISESGTYEQYF

V: TRBV24-1
CDR3: CATGIQGSYNEQFF

V: TRBV11-1
CDR3: CASSLAGASGYSYEQYF

V: TRBV20-1
CDR3: CSARDVDRVETQYF

V: TRBV2
CDR3: CASSTPTGMAF

V: TRBV25-1
CDR3: CASSPGTGGTGELFF

V: TRBV6-6
CDR3: CASSYSDLRRSGANVLTF

V: TRBV9
CDR3: CASVATPGQNYGYTF

V: TRBV14
CDR3: CASSQRITESGQYF

V: TRBV19
CDR3: CASSRHFNRVLVETQYF

V: TRBV29-1
CDR3: CSVEVAGTDTEAFF

V: TRBV20-1
CDR3: CSARSQQETQYF

V: TRBV10-3
CDR3: CAISPGTVATGELFF

V: TRBV7-9
CDR3: CASSDTVQETQYF

V: TRBV29-1
CDR3: CSILRPRGNTEAFF

V: TRBV10-3
CDR3: CASSTTGAFNQPQHF

V: TRBV10-3
CDR3: CAIRRVAGGQETQYF

V: TRBV7-8
CDR3: CASSLIIQGNTEAFF

V: TRBV2
CDR3: CASSFQTGELYEQYF

V: TRBV12-3/TRBV12-4
CDR3: CASSTGPSYGYTF

V: TRBV7-9
CDR3: CASIPPSTGELFF

V: TRBV9
CDR3: CASSVSTSVYEQYF

V: TRBV20-1
CDR3: CSAPDKNTEAFF

V: TRBV20-1
CDR3: CSAPGQGVIYTEAFF

V: TRBV6-5
CDR3: CASSSDGDQPQHF

V: TRBV20-1
CDR3: CSAGGDSGANVLTF

V: TRBV2
CDR3: CASSEGAGNSGNTIYF

V: TRBV10-3
CDR3: CAISEQANTEAFF

V: TRBV7-3
CDR3: CASSPGQGANTIYF

V: TRBV7-9
CDR3: CASTPPQEPGTEAFF

V: TRBV7-8
CDR3: CASSLKTGGGSYNSPLHF

V: TRBV2
CDR3: CASRFDGSVTQYF

V: TRBV19
CDR3: CASSNLAGTSPYEQYF

V: TRBV12-3/TRBV12-4
CDR3: CASTILAGVAEQYF

V: TRBV7-9
CDR3: CASSTINTGELFF

V: TRBV5-8
CDR3: CASSLLDILSGANVLTF

V: TRBV25-1
CDR3: CASSLYADRFGGYTF

V: TRBV29-1
CDR3: CSQVDGGSYEQYF

V: TRBV7-2
CDR3: CASSQDVGGRYGYTF

V: TRBV2
CDR3: CASSYLGRGNSPLHF

V: TRBV7-2
CDR3: CASSSNRGRLEQYF

V: TRBV14
CDR3: CASSQVVAGGRGTRYF

V: TRBV25-1
CDR3: CASDRGRGSGNQPQHF

V: TRBV25-1
CDR3: CASSDGGEGYTF